Detailed here is one T cell receptor (beta chain). Its recognized antigen is unknown. Base qualities are missing; no much larger clone stands one base away. This sample was sequenced with an Illumina MiSeq. TRB rearrangements were amplified by multiplex PCR with BIOMED2 TRB-A/B primer pools. Illumina-compatible adapters and 7-nucleotide sample barcodes were attached to the amplicons in two consecutive PCRs. Phusion HS II polymerase was used for all library PCRs. The amplicons were purified from gel with the NucleoSpin Gel and PCR Clean-up kit, measured on Qubit, and then pooled at about 3.7 nM. Amplicon pool quality was checked on an Agilent 2100 Bioanalyzer before Illumina next-generation sequencing. Processing in the source paper ran as follows. TRB rearrangements were annotated with MiXCR 3.0.8 using the default MiXCR reference library. Non-productive reads and sequences with fewer than 2 reads were excluded, and each unique CDR3 nucleotide sequence counted as one clone. Clonality, diversity, richness and V-J gene usage were calculated in R 3.5.1. TCR clustering by CDR3 similarity used GLIPH2, with generation probabilities calculated by OLGA. Only GLIPH2 clusters containing at least four unique TCR clonotypes present in at least three individuals were kept. TCRdb cleaned the public reads at Q25 with fastp, built clones with MiXCR and kept in-frame beta chains. Identical CDR3 proteins give one entry, which carries the most common genes and DNA. TCRdb, rather than the study authors, made the V and J calls. The sample contains roughly 7,200 distinct CDR3 sequences, about 25% of them found a single time. The leading ten clones occupy over 8.5% of the sample.

CDR1 SGHAT and CDR2 FQNNGV are derived from the germline V gene. A distance of 12 bases separates the germline ends of V and J, which lose 3 bases and 3 bases respectively. From its cysteine to its phenylalanine, the CDR3 spans 14 amino acids. Of the read, only the CDR3 DNA is kept; its 42 bases are in frame from base 1. The data were obtained in a study of T and B cells in COVID-19 patients (dated by TCRdb to 2020 to 2022). About the full investigation: In this study, adaptive immunity was profiled in COVID-19 patients who either had active infection or had recovered, using TRB and IGH repertoire sequencing of peripheral blood. The recovered cohort included more than 15 patients who contributed around 21 samples, and most of those patients had mild to moderate COVID-19 that was managed on an outpatient basis. Patients in the recovered cohort had a median age of around 30 years, compared with roughly 66 years for patients in the active-infection cohort. In the active-infection cohort, about 65% of the roughly 20 patients were critically ill and required mechanical ventilation or ECMO. Of the approximately 22 patients in the active-infection cohort, over 15 had comorbidities associated with unfavorable COVID-19 outcome. The repository of TCR and BCR sequences included roughly 70 time points from about 40 patients, and more than 7 million TCR sequences were analysed. Two patients were included in both the recovered and active cohorts because samples were available from active disease and after recovery. Repertoire analyses used an age-matched reference group of approximately 40 healthy donors who were negative for COVID-19 antibodies as the comparison. Up to about 9 follow-up blood samples were collected per patient, with some samples spanning different disease stages in the same individual. The investigation overall reported the following: TRB repertoires were found to be highly clonal in active COVID-19, whereas diversity and richness at recovery were found to rise above healthy donor levels. Blood samples obtained from mildly ill patients during symptoms, as well as early samples obtained from severe cases, were available only in scarce numbers. The size of the cohort was considered insufficient for assessing HLA contributions to COVID-19 susceptibility or severity. Strongly skewed TRBV/TRBJ gene usage was reported in patients with COVID-19. Specific T cell subsets (CD4+/Treg/CD8+) and sorted SARS-CoV-2-responsive or tetramer+ T cells had not yet been sequenced, with those experiments still ongoing. The recovered cohort had approximately 2,500 exclusive TCR clusters, including under 40 low-pGen clusters. The reported TCR clusters were stated to require prospective validation before clinical use.

TRB repertoires were amplified using roughly 240-550 ng of genomic DNA isolated from blood. Input material: blood. The chain uses TRBV11-2 and TRBJ2-7; TRBD2 is a possible D gene, resting on 5 matching bases. The clonotype comes from a human donor with active COVID-19. At the DNA level, the sequence is TGTGCCAGCAGCTTCCTGGCTAGCAGCTACGAGCAGTACTTC. The encoded protein is CASSFLASSYEQYF.